Shown below are 8 T cell receptor beta chains from a single sample sequenced in a study of blood T cell repertoires in COVID-19. Sequencing used immunoSEQ multiplex PCR; TCRdb keeps in-frame clones, though not all of them. The table includes around 310,000 clones, about 90% detected once. Sequenced input: peripheral blood. These receptors came from a woman in her forties with COVID-19, enrolled during active disease.

This clone has just one count. The chain links TRBV3-1 (or the pseudogene TRBV3-2) to TRBJ2-5, with 8 bases matching TRBD1. The V and J ends lost 4 bases and 4 bases, in that order; junction bases with no gene match: 8. The CDR3 is made up of 15 amino acids. The germline gives CDR1 LGHDT, CDR2 YNNKEL (reference sequence). The CDR3 spells CASSLRTGRGETQYF. CDR3 in DNA: TGTGCCAGCAGCCTCCGGACAGGGCGAGGAGAGACCCAGTACTTC.

Here the CDR3 reads CASSKDGQGFSKAPLHF. For the CDR3, the DNA is TGTGCCAGCAGTAAGGACGGACAGGGATTCTCTAAGGCACCCCTCCACTTT. The J gene is TRBJ1-6, the V gene TRBV6-2 or TRBV6-3; 8 bases match TRBD1. Germline assignment: CDR1 MNHEY and CDR2 SVGEGT. Trimming took 5 bases from V and 11 from J; bases not matched to a gene: 17. This CDR3 contains 17 residues.

This clone was seen a handful of times. Other DNA variants within this sample encode the same CDR3. The DNA of the CDR3 is TGTGCCAGCAGCCAGGGACAGGTCTATGGCTACACCTTC. Its translation is CASSQGQVYGYTF. The V and J genes are TRBV14 and TRBJ1-2, with 8 nucleotides matching TRBD1. With V trimmed by 3 bases and J by 4 bases, 1 base remained unmatched. Germline V CDR1 and CDR2: SGHDN, FVKESK. CDR3 size: 13 residues.

The chain employs TRBV10-3 and TRBJ1-2; 8 nucleotides agree with TRBD1. CDR1 is ENHRY, CDR2 SYGVKD, per germline. V trimming: 7 bases; J trimming: 4 bases; junction bases outside the gene matches: 5. The CDR3 loop spans 13 amino acids. The CDR3 DNA is TGTGCCATCAATCCGGGACAGGTCTATGGCTACACCTTC. Protein product: CAINPGQVYGYTF.

J is TRBJ1-2 and V is TRBV6-5; D is perhaps TRBD1 (6 bases). Germline values: CDR1 MNHEY, CDR2 SVGAGI. CDR3 length equals 15 residues. With 2 bases removed from V and 4 bases from J, the gap between germline ends came to 14 bases. In DNA, the CDR3 is TGTGCCAGCAGTTACCGGGGAGGGGGTGTCTATGGCTACACCTTC. Its translation is CASSYRGGGVYGYTF.

The rearrangement joins TRBV21-1 to TRBJ1-5; the D segment call TRBD1 is taken from the table without a DNA check. TRBV21-1 is a documented pseudogene. The CDR3 spans 16 residues. Written as DNA, the CDR3 is TGTGCCAGCAGCAACCCGACATCTTACAGCAATCAGCCCCAGCATTTT. It codes for CASSNPTSYSNQPQHF.

V usage is TRBV7-6 and J usage is TRBJ2-7; no clear D gene. The length of the CDR3 is 13 residues. Germline V CDR1 and CDR2: SGHVS, FNYEAQ. CDR3 sequence reads: CATRRIDSYEQYF. The CDR3 nucleotides read TGTGCTACGCGGAGAATAGACTCCTACGAGCAGTACTTC.

The chain uses TRBV3-1 (or the pseudogene TRBV3-2) and TRBJ2-3, with TRBD2 matching 12 bases. In germline, CDR1 is LGHDT, CDR2 YNNKEL (reference sequence). V lost 4 bases, J lost 3 bases, and 5 bases stayed unmatched. This CDR3 is built from 16 residues. The CDR3 loop is CASSPRLAGVTDTQYF. DNA for the CDR3: TGTGCCAGCAGCCCTAGACTAGCGGGGGTTACAGATACGCAGTATTTT.